This T cell receptor beta chain was identified in a study of blood T cell repertoires in COVID-19. Study summary: Material from acute and convalescent COVID-19 was sourced from the United States, Italy and Spain.

The repertoire was sequenced with immunoSEQ multiplex PCR; TCRdb's copy has only in-frame clones and lacks some. The profile shows about 270,000 clones, roughly nine tenths of them singletons. The germline V gene encodes CDR1 GTSNPN and CDR2 SVGIG (reference sequence). V trimming: 5 bases; J trimming: 3 bases; junction bases outside the gene matches: 6. This CDR3 spans 13 amino acids. J is TRBJ1-1 and V is TRBV30; 7 bases agree with TRBD1. The sequenced sample consisted of PBMCs or T cells enriched from blood (not recorded which). This sequence originates from a woman aged 45-59 years who had recovered from COVID-19. CDR3 sequence: CAWATGKDTEAFF. The CDR3 DNA is TGTGCCTGGGCGACAGGGAAGGACACTGAAGCTTTCTTT.